These T cell receptor beta chains were read from a single sample in a study of HIV-infected patients and healthy controls. Using its own MiXCR run on the 5' RACE reads, TCRdb lists one record per CDR3 protein. There are 5,500 to 7,500 distinct CDR3 sequences in the sample; about 10% occur only once, and less than 20% lies in the top ten. The material was blood, obtained during antiretroviral therapy. These receptors were obtained from an adult with HIV infection. Each CDR3 is given with its conserved first and last residue. A D gene is named only where the DNA matches it firmly.

V: TRBV27; length: 14; D: NA; CDR3: CASSPGLGYNEQFF
V: TRBV27; length: 15; D: TRBD1; CDR3: CASSSVGTGGGGYTF
V: TRBV12-3/TRBV12-4; length: 14; D: TRBD2; CDR3: CASSESGGTDTQYF
V: TRBV18; length: 13; D: TRBD1; CDR3: CASSDRGRSEAFF
V: TRBV5-1; length: 17; D: TRBD2; CDR3: CASSLVGAGAPGGELFF
V: TRBV6-5; length: 16; D: NA; CDR3: CASSYSSGVSGTEAFF
V: TRBV19; length: 13; D: NA; CDR3: CASSIGFGSEQFF
V: TRBV6-6; length: 14; D: NA; CDR3: CASSYSYSNQPQHF
V: TRBV6-2/TRBV6-3; length: 13; D: TRBD1; CDR3: CASSPQQGASPPF
V: TRBV10-3; length: 16; D: TRBD2; CDR3: CAISELLADSTDTQYF